A selection of T cell receptor beta chains follows, all from one sample in a study of cytomegalovirus exposure and HLA in healthy donors. The repertoire was sequenced with immunoSEQ multiplex PCR; TCRdb's copy has only in-frame clones and lacks some. The sample carries 150,000 to 250,000 clones, approximately 85% recorded once. The sequenced sample consisted of PBMCs. All receptors come from a woman aged 45-59 years in good health and CMV-seronegative. Each CDR3 is given with its conserved first and last residue. D genes are given only for firm matches. Some rows have no size entry. The others give once, few or many, or a class for an expanded clone.

j_call d_call cdr3_length v_call clone_size cdr3_nt cdr3_aa
TRBJ1-2 . 15 TRBV25-1 . TGTGCCAGCCAGGGGCACCTCTCCACTAACTATGGCTACACCTTC CASQGHLSTNYGYTF
TRBJ2-2 TRBD1 16 TRBV25-1 . TGTGCCAGCAGTCTAGCAGGGGGCGGTCGTGGCGGGGAGCTGTTTTTT CASSLAGGGRGGELFF
TRBJ2-5 . 14 TRBV6-5 . TGTGCCAGCAGTTACTCCCTCGTCCAAGAGACCCAGTACTTC CASSYSLVQETQYF
TRBJ1-5 TRBD1 15 TRBV29-1 . TGCAGCGTTCTAGGGGGACAGGGTGGCAATCAGCCCCAGCATTTT CSVLGGQGGNQPQHF
TRBJ1-5 TRBD1 17 TRBV28 . TGTGCCAGCAGTTTATACCCCGGACAGGGCCACCGTCAGCCCCAGCATTTT CASSLYPGQGHRQPQHF
TRBJ2-7 . 15 TRBV7-9 . TGTGCCAGCAGCTTAATCAGGGCTGGATCCTACGAGCAGTACTTC CASSLIRAGSYEQYF
TRBJ2-7 . 14 TRBV14 . TGTGCCAGCAGCCACACGGGACTTCCCCGGGAGCAGTACTTC CASSHTGLPREQYF
TRBJ1-2 . 13 TRBV28 . TGTGCCAGCAGCTACCTTTCCCCGGAGGGCTACACCTTC CASSYLSPEGYTF
TRBJ2-1 . 16 TRBV11-2 . TGTGCCAGCAGCTTAGTGTCGGGAGTAATTGGTAATGAGCAGTTCTTC CASSLVSGVIGNEQFF
TRBJ2-7 . 14 TRBV18 . TGTGCCAGCTCACCCTCTCGACAGTCAAACGAGCAGTACTTC CASSPSRQSNEQYF
TRBJ2-1 . 13 TRBV10-3 . TGTGCCATCAAAGGCAGGTCCTACAATGAGCAGTTCTTC CAIKGRSYNEQFF
TRBJ2-2 TRBD2 16 TRBV25-1 . TGTGCCAGCAGTGGACTAGCGGGAGATAACACCGGGGAGCTGTTTTTT CASSGLAGDNTGELFF
TRBJ2-7 . 11 TRBV5-1 . TGCGCCAGCAGCTTGGCCTTCGAGCAGTACTTC CASSLAFEQYF
TRBJ2-6 . 18 TRBV27 . TGTGCCAGCAGTTCAAGACAGGACAACCGCTCTGGGGCCAACGTCCTGACTTTC CASSSRQDNRSGANVLTF
TRBJ1-3 . 16 TRBV27 . TGTGCCAGCAGTCTCCCCAGGACAAGACAGGAGAACACCATATATTTT CASSLPRTRQENTIYF
TRBJ1-1 . 14 TRBV4-1 . TGCGCCAGCAGCCCCAGGGACGGGGGGACTGAAGCTTTCTTT CASSPRDGGTEAFF
TRBJ2-2 TRBD1 17 TRBV11-3 . TGTGCCAGCAGCCTTTCCTGGACAGGTTCGAACACCGGGGAGCCGTTTTTT CASSLSWTGSNTGEPFF
TRBJ1-4 . 15 TRBV19 . TGTGCCAGTAATCCGCGGGGGGCAGCTAATGAAAAACTGTTTTTT CASNPRGAANEKLFF
TRBJ1-1 . 11 TRBV7-9 . TGTGCCAGCAGCCTTCTTACTGAAGCTTTCTTT CASSLLTEAFF
TRBJ2-1 TRBD2 15 TRBV9 . TGTGCCAGCAGCGTAGGGGCGGGAGGGCCAAATGAGCAGTTCTTC CASSVGAGGPNEQFF
TRBJ1-5 . 15 TRBV27 . TGTGCCAGCACCCCCGGGGTAGCTAGCAATCAGCCCCAGCATTTT CASTPGVASNQPQHF
TRBJ2-2 . 15 TRBV6-5 . TGTGCCAGCAGTTTTACCCGGGCGGGGACCGGGGAGCTGTTTTTT CASSFTRAGTGELFF
TRBJ2-4 TRBD1 15 TRBV28 . TGTGCCAGCAGCATAGCAGGGGGCAGGCAAAACATTCAGTACTTC CASSIAGGRQNIQYF
TRBJ2-1 TRBD2 17 TRBV11-2 . TGTGCCAGCAGCTACCGCCGGGGCCGGGAGGCCTACAATGAGCAGTTCTTC CASSYRRGREAYNEQFF
TRBJ1-3 . 14 TRBV5-1 . TGCGCCAGCAGCTTGGAGCCGACTGGAAACACCATATATTTT CASSLEPTGNTIYF
TRBJ2-7 . 13 TRBV5-1 few TGCGCCAGCAGCTTGGGTGTAGCCTACGAGCAGTACTTC CASSLGVAYEQYF
TRBJ1-1 . 15 TRBV18 medium-sized TGTGCCAGCTCACCACAGAGCGCGAACGGTTTTGAAGCTTTCTTT CASSPQSANGFEAFF
TRBJ2-7 . 18 TRBV28 . TGTGCCAGCAGTGGCGCAGGGTTGGGGACACCCGCCTCCTACGAGCAGTACTTC CASSGAGLGTPASYEQYF
TRBJ2-1 TRBD2 16 TRBV27 . TGTGCCAGCAGTTCGACTAGCGGGATCTCCTACAATGAGCAGTTCTTC CASSSTSGISYNEQFF
TRBJ2-3 . 13 TRBV29-1 . TGCAGCGTTGATAGCGGAAGCACAGATACGCAGTATTTT CSVDSGSTDTQYF
TRBJ1-1 TRBD1 18 TRBV27 once TGTGCCAGCAGTTCCGGGACAGGGTTTAATGTTGGTAGCACTGAAGCTTTCTTT CASSSGTGFNVGSTEAFF
TRBJ2-2 . 15 TRBV7-8 . TGTGCCAGCAAAATTTTACAACACAGGACCGGGGAGCTGTTTTTT CASKILQHRTGELFF
TRBJ2-7 . 13 TRBV19 . TGTGCCAGTACCGGGACAATGGGTTACGAGCAGTACTTC CASTGTMGYEQYF
TRBJ1-2 . 16 TRBV18 . TGTGCCAGCTCACCATTAGGGGATAAGTCTAACTATGGCTACACCTTC CASSPLGDKSNYGYTF
TRBJ2-2 . 15 TRBV5-6 . TGTGCCAGCAGCTTCGGAGTATCGAACACCGGGGAGCTGTTTTTT CASSFGVSNTGELFF
TRBJ1-1 TRBD1 16 TRBV28 . TGTGCCAGCAGTTTGGAGACAGGGGGCATGAACACTGAAGCTTTCTTT CASSLETGGMNTEAFF
TRBJ1-2 . 13 TRBV30 . TGTGCCTGGAGTCCATTACAGGGATATGGCTACACCTTC CAWSPLQGYGYTF
TRBJ2-7 TRBD1 15 TRBV7-3 . TGTGCCAGCAGCTTATTCGGGGACAGCTCCTACGAGCAGTACTTC CASSLFGDSSYEQYF
TRBJ2-7 TRBD1 15 TRBV6-5 . TGTGCCAGCAGACGACAGGGGAACCCTCTCTACGAGCAGTACTTC CASRRQGNPLYEQYF
TRBJ2-7 . 16 TRBV28 . TGTGCCAGCAGTCCTCAGGGCACAGTTTCCTCCTACGAGCAGTACTTC CASSPQGTVSSYEQYF
TRBJ2-4 TRBD2 19 TRBV4-2 . TGTGCCAGCAGCCAAGATAGGGATCCTAGCGGACTAGCCAAAAACATTCAGTACTTC CASSQDRDPSGLAKNIQYF
TRBJ2-3 TRBD1 15 TRBV10-3 . TGTGCCATCAGGGGACAGGGCGGTCAAACAGATACGCAGTATTTT CAIRGQGGQTDTQYF
TRBJ1-5 TRBD1 17 TRBV27 . TGTGCCAGCAGTTCCCTGGGACAGGGGGCAAAAGATCAGCCCCAGCATTTT CASSSLGQGAKDQPQHF
TRBJ2-1 TRBD2 14 TRBV30 . TGTGCCTGGAGTGTTCTAGGGCGGGAGGGCGAGCAGTTCTTC CAWSVLGREGEQFF
TRBJ1-2 TRBD1 16 TRBV5-4 . TGTGCCAGCAGCCCGGGACAGGGGGCTTTGGGTTATGGCTACACCTTC CASSPGQGALGYGYTF
TRBJ2-5 . 14 TRBV7-2 . TGTGCCAGCAGCTTAACTCCACTCGGAGAGACCCAGTACTTC CASSLTPLGETQYF
TRBJ1-4 . 15 TRBV19 . TGTGCCAGTAGTGACCCCCGGGGGACTAATGAAAAACTGTTTTTT CASSDPRGTNEKLFF
TRBJ1-1 . 14 TRBV5-6 . TGTGCCAGCAGCTTCGGGACACTGAACACTGAAGCTTTCTTT CASSFGTLNTEAFF
TRBJ2-1 TRBD2 20 TRBV7-6 . TGTGCCAGCAGCTTAGGACCGCCCGAGGAAGCGGGAGGGCCTTTGAAAGAGCAGTTCTTC CASSLGPPEEAGGPLKEQFF
TRBJ2-2 . 12 TRBV9 . TGTGCCAGCAGCGCCTACACCGGGGAGCTGTTTTTT CASSAYTGELFF
TRBJ1-1 TRBD1 13 TRBV6-6 . TGTGCCAGCAGTCCGGGACAGGGGACCGGAGCTTTCTTT CASSPGQGTGAFF
TRBJ1-5 . 13 TRBV7-6 . TGTGCCAGCAGCTTAGCAAGGGGCCAGCCCCAGCATTTT CASSLARGQPQHF
TRBJ2-1 . 14 TRBV7-9 . TGTGCCAGCAGCCCCGGGCAGGACACTCATGAGCAGTTCTTC CASSPGQDTHEQFF
TRBJ2-2 TRBD1 16 TRBV10-3 . TGTGCCATCAGTGAGGGGACAGAGACTTACACCGGGGAGCTGTTTTTT CAISEGTETYTGELFF
TRBJ2-3 . 12 TRBV6-1 . TGTGCCAGCAGATCAAACACCAATACGCAGTATTTT CASRSNTNTQYF
TRBJ2-7 TRBD1 15 TRBV27 . TGTGCCAGCAGTTCCCATCGGACAGGGACAAGCGAGCAGTACTTC CASSSHRTGTSEQYF
TRBJ2-1 . 15 TRBV11-2 . TGTGCCAGCAGCTTAGGAGCGAACACCTACAATGAGCAGTTCTTC CASSLGANTYNEQFF